A selection of T cell receptor beta chains follows, all from one sample in a study of shared clonotypes between healthy human individuals. The assay was immunoSEQ multiplex PCR, and TCRdb's table has in-frame clones only and misses some. The profile shows some 1,400,000 clones, roughly 96% of them singletons. Sequenced sample: naive CD4+ T cells sorted from blood. Source of these receptors: a man aged 25-45 years in good health. The CDR3 runs from the conserved cysteine through the conserved F or W. Each record gives: J gene, V gene, CDR3 length, D gene, clone size, CDR3 protein, CDR3 DNA. A D gene is named only where the DNA matches it firmly. For some rows the clone size is stated as once, few or many, or as a class when expanded; others skip it.

j_gene: TRBJ2-1; v_gene: TRBV9; len: 14; d_gene: -; abundance: -; CDR3aa: CASSLGLPADEQFF; CDR3nt: TGTGCCAGCAGCCTTGGACTCCCGGCGGACGAGCAGTTCTTC
j_gene: TRBJ1-5; v_gene: TRBV10-3; len: 13; d_gene: -; abundance: few; CDR3aa: CAIPCLGIRPQHF; CDR3nt: TGTGCCATCCCTTGTTTAGGGATCAGGCCCCAGCATTTT
j_gene: TRBJ2-2; v_gene: TRBV7-2; len: 16; d_gene: TRBD1; abundance: -; CDR3aa: CASSLGQGGNTGELFF; CDR3nt: TGTGCCAGCAGCCTCGGACAGGGGGGAAACACCGGGGAGCTGTTTTTT
j_gene: TRBJ2-7; v_gene: TRBV18; len: 14; d_gene: -; abundance: -; CDR3aa: CATSLAVGTYEQYF; CDR3nt: TGTGCCACCTCTCTGGCGGTGGGGACCTACGAGCAGTACTTC
j_gene: TRBJ1-3; v_gene: TRBV10-3; len: 15; d_gene: -; abundance: -; CDR3aa: CAISEGSPSGNTIYF; CDR3nt: TGTGCCATCAGTGAAGGGTCGCCCTCTGGAAACACCATATATTTT
j_gene: TRBJ2-3; v_gene: TRBV18; len: 14; d_gene: -; abundance: -; CDR3aa: CASSPLPGPDTQYF; CDR3nt: TGTGCCAGCTCACCACTGCCAGGACCAGATACGCAGTATTTT
j_gene: TRBJ1-2; v_gene: TRBV5-4; len: 15; d_gene: -; abundance: -; CDR3aa: CASSPGGATNYGYTF; CDR3nt: TGTGCCAGCAGCCCGGGCGGGGCCACTAACTATGGCTACACCTTC
j_gene: TRBJ2-5; v_gene: TRBV11-2; len: 13; d_gene: -; abundance: once; CDR3aa: CASSSAGVETQYF; CDR3nt: TGTGCCAGCAGCTCGGCCGGGGTGGAGACCCAGTACTTC
j_gene: TRBJ2-4; v_gene: TRBV29-1; len: 14; d_gene: -; abundance: -; CDR3aa: CSVEYPGRRNIQYF; CDR3nt: TGCAGCGTTGAATATCCAGGGCGTAGGAACATTCAGTACTTC
j_gene: TRBJ2-2; v_gene: TRBV11-3; len: 17; d_gene: TRBD2; abundance: -; CDR3aa: CASSSLPLAGDTGELFF; CDR3nt: TGTGCCAGCAGCTCCCTCCCACTAGCGGGAGACACCGGGGAGCTGTTTTTT
j_gene: TRBJ1-4; v_gene: TRBV18; len: 14; d_gene: TRBD1; abundance: -; CDR3aa: CASSPRTGDEKLFF; CDR3nt: TGTGCCAGCTCACCACGGACAGGAGACGAAAAACTGTTTTTT
j_gene: TRBJ2-3; v_gene: TRBV10-3; len: 17; d_gene: TRBD2; abundance: -; CDR3aa: CAISESPSGRVTDTQYF; CDR3nt: TGTGCCATCAGTGAATCCCCTAGCGGGAGAGTAACAGATACGCAGTATTTT
j_gene: TRBJ2-1; v_gene: TRBV5-6; len: 13; d_gene: TRBD1; abundance: -; CDR3aa: CASRTGFYNEQFF; CDR3nt: TGTGCCAGCAGGACAGGGTTCTACAATGAGCAGTTCTTC
j_gene: TRBJ1-4; v_gene: TRBV5-1; len: 16; d_gene: -; abundance: once; CDR3aa: CASSSGLQPTNEKLFF; CDR3nt: TGCGCCAGCAGCTCCGGTCTACAGCCAACTAATGAAAAACTGTTTTTT
j_gene: TRBJ2-7; v_gene: TRBV28; len: 16; d_gene: -; abundance: -; CDR3aa: CASRPGQPRLRGEQYF; CDR3nt: TGTGCCAGCAGACCTGGACAGCCCCGGCTGAGGGGGGAGCAGTACTTC
j_gene: TRBJ2-1; v_gene: TRBV9; len: 14; d_gene: TRBD1; abundance: -; CDR3aa: CASSVVGGRDEQFF; CDR3nt: TGTGCCAGCAGCGTAGTAGGGGGCCGGGATGAGCAGTTCTTC
j_gene: TRBJ1-5; v_gene: TRBV30; len: 15; d_gene: TRBD1; abundance: -; CDR3aa: CAWTNRKGTGQPQHF; CDR3nt: TGTGCCTGGACTAACCGAAAGGGGACAGGTCAGCCCCAGCATTTT
j_gene: TRBJ1-3; v_gene: TRBV5-1; len: 15; d_gene: TRBD1; abundance: -; CDR3aa: CASSTTGGSGNTIYF; CDR3nt: TGCGCCAGCAGTACGACAGGGGGCTCAGGAAACACCATATATTTT
j_gene: TRBJ1-1; v_gene: TRBV10-2; len: 14; d_gene: TRBD1; abundance: -; CDR3aa: CASSGSGGATEAFF; CDR3nt: TGCGCCAGCAGTGGATCAGGGGGCGCGACTGAAGCTTTCTTT
j_gene: TRBJ2-7; v_gene: TRBV9; len: 15; d_gene: -; abundance: -; CDR3aa: CASSVGGEQYYEQYF; CDR3nt: TGTGCCAGCAGCGTAGGGGGGGAGCAGTACTACGAGCAGTACTTC
j_gene: TRBJ2-1; v_gene: TRBV5-1; len: 18; d_gene: TRBD2; abundance: -; CDR3aa: CASRGTSEYTVGYNEQFF; CDR3nt: TGCGCCAGCAGGGGTACTAGCGAATATACGGTGGGATACAATGAGCAGTTCTTC
j_gene: TRBJ2-7; v_gene: TRBV20-1; len: 11; d_gene: -; abundance: -; CDR3aa: CSARGGHEQYF; CDR3nt: TGCAGTGCTAGGGGGGGCCACGAGCAGTACTTC
j_gene: TRBJ2-5; v_gene: TRBV29-1; len: 13; d_gene: -; abundance: -; CDR3aa: CSVRGRGLETQYF; CDR3nt: TGCAGCGTTCGGGGGAGAGGGTTGGAGACCCAGTACTTC
j_gene: TRBJ2-7; v_gene: TRBV5-1; len: 12; d_gene: -; abundance: -; CDR3aa: CASSHRADEQYF; CDR3nt: TGCGCCAGCAGTCACCGGGCCGACGAGCAGTACTTC
j_gene: TRBJ2-2; v_gene: TRBV5-1; len: 15; d_gene: TRBD1; abundance: once; CDR3aa: CASSPDRGGTGELFF; CDR3nt: TGCGCCAGCAGCCCCGACAGGGGTGGGACCGGGGAGCTGTTTTTT
j_gene: TRBJ1-2; v_gene: TRBV5-8; len: 13; d_gene: -; abundance: -; CDR3aa: CASSPQGGYGYTF; CDR3nt: TGTGCCAGCAGCCCACAAGGCGGGTATGGCTACACCTTC
j_gene: TRBJ2-4; v_gene: TRBV5-8; len: 13; d_gene: -; abundance: -; CDR3aa: CASSLVGPNIQYF; CDR3nt: TGTGCCAGCAGCTTGGTCGGACCGAACATTCAGTACTTC
j_gene: TRBJ2-7; v_gene: TRBV19; len: 13; d_gene: TRBD2; abundance: -; CDR3aa: CASTAGRGYEQYF; CDR3nt: TGTGCCAGTACCGCCGGGAGGGGCTACGAGCAGTACTTC
j_gene: TRBJ2-7; v_gene: TRBV28; len: 13; d_gene: -; abundance: -; CDR3aa: CASRPDRPYEQYF; CDR3nt: TGTGCCAGCAGGCCTGACAGACCCTACGAGCAGTACTTC
j_gene: TRBJ2-1; v_gene: TRBV11-2; len: 16; d_gene: TRBD1; abundance: -; CDR3aa: CASSSPRTGVYNEQFF; CDR3nt: TGTGCCAGCAGCTCCCCCCGGACAGGGGTCTACAATGAGCAGTTCTTC
j_gene: TRBJ2-1; v_gene: TRBV18; len: 16; d_gene: TRBD2; abundance: -; CDR3aa: CASSPALAAFPNEQFF; CDR3nt: TGTGCCAGCTCACCAGCCCTAGCGGCCTTCCCCAATGAGCAGTTCTTC
j_gene: TRBJ2-5; v_gene: TRBV19; len: 17; d_gene: TRBD2; abundance: -; CDR3aa: CASSSWTSGIPQETQYF; CDR3nt: TGTGCCAGTAGTTCATGGACTAGCGGGATACCGCAAGAGACCCAGTACTTC
j_gene: TRBJ2-7; v_gene: TRBV7-9; len: 13; d_gene: -; abundance: -; CDR3aa: CASSLVGGYEQYF; CDR3nt: TGTGCCAGCAGCTTAGTCGGAGGATACGAGCAGTACTTC
j_gene: TRBJ1-4; v_gene: TRBV18; len: 15; d_gene: -; abundance: -; CDR3aa: CASSPPEVANEKLFF; CDR3nt: TGTGCCAGCTCACCACCGGAGGTGGCTAATGAAAAACTGTTTTTT
j_gene: TRBJ1-1; v_gene: TRBV5-5; len: 14; d_gene: -; abundance: -; CDR3aa: CASSPQGLNTEAFF; CDR3nt: TGTGCCAGCAGCCCACAGGGTCTGAACACTGAAGCTTTCTTT
j_gene: TRBJ2-7; v_gene: TRBV2; len: 19; d_gene: TRBD1; abundance: -; CDR3aa: CASSEVWGGIEGAPHEQYF; CDR3nt: TGTGCCAGCAGTGAAGTGTGGGGTGGTATTGAGGGGGCGCCCCACGAGCAGTACTTC
j_gene: TRBJ2-7; v_gene: TRBV9; len: 15; d_gene: -; abundance: -; CDR3aa: CASSVGGMQGHEQYF; CDR3nt: TGTGCCAGCAGCGTAGGGGGGATGCAGGGTCACGAGCAGTACTTC
j_gene: TRBJ2-5; v_gene: TRBV9; len: 13; d_gene: -; abundance: -; CDR3aa: CASSVGSSPTQYF; CDR3nt: TGTGCCAGCAGCGTAGGAAGTTCCCCGACCCAGTACTTC
j_gene: TRBJ2-3; v_gene: TRBV5-1; len: 15; d_gene: TRBD2; abundance: -; CDR3aa: CASSLASGRADTQYF; CDR3nt: TGCGCCAGCAGCTTGGCTAGCGGGAGGGCAGATACGCAGTATTTT
j_gene: TRBJ2-1; v_gene: TRBV2; len: 11; d_gene: -; abundance: -; CDR3aa: CASRYSNEQFF; CDR3nt: TGTGCCAGCAGATACAGCAATGAGCAGTTCTTC
j_gene: TRBJ1-5; v_gene: TRBV11-2; len: 15; d_gene: TRBD1; abundance: -; CDR3aa: CASSLGDRANQPQHF; CDR3nt: TGTGCCAGCAGCCTGGGAGACAGGGCCAATCAGCCCCAGCATTTT
j_gene: TRBJ2-7; v_gene: TRBV11-3; len: 15; d_gene: -; abundance: -; CDR3aa: CASSSSGTGNYEQYF; CDR3nt: TGTGCCAGCAGCTCCTCCGGGACGGGGAACTACGAGCAGTACTTC
j_gene: TRBJ2-3; v_gene: TRBV18; len: 15; d_gene: -; abundance: -; CDR3aa: CASSPPDGRTDTQYF; CDR3nt: TGTGCCAGCTCACCACCGGACGGACGCACAGATACGCAGTATTTT
j_gene: TRBJ2-1; v_gene: TRBV7-8; len: 15; d_gene: TRBD2; abundance: -; CDR3aa: CASSLGAGGYNEQFF; CDR3nt: TGTGCCAGCAGCTTGGGAGCGGGAGGTTACAATGAGCAGTTCTTC